A single sample gave rise to the 12 T cell receptor beta chains below, sequenced in a study of T-cell memory formation after mild COVID-19. MiXCR was run by TCRdb on the 5' RACE reads, yielding one entry per CDR3 protein. The table lists roughly 47,000 distinct CDR3 sequences, approximately 8% of them singletons. The sample comprised PBMCs or a T cell subset sorted from them (not recorded which). The origin of the receptors is a man between 18 and 29 years old who had mild COVID-19 (a few samples of this study predate the infection). Cell type and time point are not known.

This clonotype appeared a few times. CDR3 in amino acids: CASSLNANEQFF. The CDR3 region has the DNA TGTGCCAGCAGCTTAAACGCCAATGAGCAGTTCTTC. The chain has TRBV7-3 and TRBJ2-1; D unresolved. Trimming took off 1 base at V and 6 bases at J, with 4 bases between the two ends. This CDR3 is built from 12 residues. CDR1 SGHTA and CDR2 FQGTGA come from the germline V gene.

Ten or more counts support this clonotype. The chain employs TRBV20-1 and TRBJ2-1; TRBD2 matches 7 bases. CDR1 and CDR2 from the germline V gene are DFQATT and SNEGSKA (reference sequence). The CDR3 totals 15 residues. V lost 0 bases and J lost 3; bases outside the gene matches: 5. The CDR3, as DNA: TGCAGTGCTAGAGATTTGGGGGGGGTCTACAATGAGCAGTTCTTC. Its protein product is CSARDLGGVYNEQFF.

V is TRBV6-6 and J is TRBJ1-2, with D perhaps TRBD1 (6 bases). V was trimmed by 6 bases and J by 2 bases, leaving 7 bases between them. Germline V gene lookup returns CDR1 MNHNY and CDR2 SVGAGI (reference sequence). This CDR3 has 12 amino acids. CDR3 sequence: CASSTGNYGYTF. The CDR3 region has the DNA TGTGCCAGCAGCACAGGGAACTATGGCTACACCTTC.

This clonotype was detected a few times. The chain recombines TRBV15 with TRBJ2-7, with TRBD1 matching over 7 bases. V lost 6 bases to trimming and J lost 5 bases; unmatched junction nucleotides: 4. In germline, CDR1 is LNHNV, CDR2 YYDKDF (reference sequence). The CDR3 runs 12 residues. Here the CDR3 reads CATSGQENEQYV. In DNA, the CDR3 is TGTGCCACCAGTGGACAGGAAAACGAGCAGTACGTC.

This clonotype came up many times. V is TRBV12-3 or TRBV12-4 and J is TRBJ2-3, with 7 positions matching TRBD1. The trim removed 5 bases at V and 6 bases at J, leaving 5 bases unmatched. The CDR3 spans 13 residues. The CDR3 spells CASSPRQGDTQYF. The CDR3 DNA follows: TGTGCCAGCAGTCCAAGACAGGGCGATACGCAGTATTTT.

This clonotype was detected a few times. The chain is built from TRBV19 and TRBJ1-5; D is perhaps TRBD1 (6 bases). The CDR3 loop spans 14 amino acids. CDR1 is LNHDA, CDR2 SQIVND, per germline (reference sequence). Trimming left V 8 bases short and J 1 base short, with 12 bases between. DNA for the CDR3: TGTGCCAGTGGGGGCCGGGGAAGCAATCAGCCCCAGCATTTT. Amino acids: CASGGRGSNQPQHF.

This clonotype came up a few times. The chain couples TRBV20-1 to TRBJ1-1; D call uncertain. The ends were cut back, 0 bases at V and 0 bases at J, with 8 bases in the middle. CDR1 and CDR2 from the germline V gene are DFQATT and SNEGSKA (reference sequence). The CDR3 contains 14 residues. The CDR3 reads CSARDGRLNTEAFF. CDR3 nucleotide sequence: TGCAGTGCTAGAGACGGCAGGCTGAACACTGAAGCTTTCTTT.

The chain combines TRBV24-1 with TRBJ2-7; D unresolved. Per germline, CDR1 KGHDR and CDR2 SFDVKD. This CDR3 is built from 13 residues. With 3 bases removed from V and 6 bases from J, the gap between germline ends came to 11 bases. The CDR3 protein is CATSDQLFIEQYF. DNA of the CDR3: TGTGCCACCAGTGATCAGTTATTCATCGAGCAGTACTTC.

This clonotype was seen a handful of times. V usage is TRBV3-1 and J usage is TRBJ2-3, with unresolved D. Per the germline V gene, CDR1 is LGHDT and CDR2 is YNNKEL (reference sequence). This CDR3 has 14 residues. The V end was cut by 4 bases, the J end by 1 base, with 9 bases between. Here the CDR3 reads CASSRRPRTDTQYF. The DNA of the CDR3 is TGTGCCAGCAGCCGTAGGCCCCGCACAGATACGCAGTATTTT.

This clonotype was counted only a few times. CDR3 sequence: CASSLKGDNEKLFF. Written as DNA, the CDR3 is TGTGCCAGCAGCTTGAAGGGTGATAATGAAAAACTGTTTTTT. V and J are TRBV7-8 and TRBJ1-4; the D is unclear. V gave up 3 bases and J gave up 4 bases, with 9 bases separating them. This CDR3 region has 14 residues. Germline CDR1 SGHVS, CDR2 FQNEAQ.

Comment on this clonotype: A much larger clone lies one base from this, so it may be a read error. This chain connects TRBV5-1 to TRBJ2-5; D not resolved. V shed 3 bases and J shed 3 bases, with 12 bases lying between them. Germline V CDR1 and CDR2: SGHRS, YFSETQ. The CDR3 has 14 amino acids. The DNA for the CDR3 is TGCGCCAGCAGCTCGATGTCGGTGGAAGAGACCCAGTACTTC. It translates to CASSSMSVEETQYF.

This clonotype was found many times. The gene calls are TRBV11-3 and TRBJ2-5; D gene unclear. V was pared by 4 bases and J by 5 bases, with 14 bases between. The CDR3 runs 14 residues. Germline V gene sequence: CDR1 SGHNT, CDR2 YENEEA. CDR3 amino acids: CASSSAGVEETQYF. CDR3 nucleotide sequence: TGTGCCAGCAGCTCCGCAGGAGTCGAGGAGACCCAGTACTTC.